The present T cell receptor (beta chain) was sequenced within a study of T cells in Graves' hyperthyroidism and ophthalmopathy. Amplified TCR beta CDR3 regions came from RNA transcripts. First-round RT-PCR of the TCR CDR3 relied on the HTBI primer set. TCRdb reprocessed the multiplex PCR reads with MiXCR, giving one entry per CDR3 protein. Found here are about 210,000 distinct CDR3 sequences, approximately 17% of them singletons; the top ten hold approximately 50%. This CDR3 has 14 amino acids. Germline V CDR1 and CDR2: SGHRS, YFSETQ. The junction had 5 bases not matched to a gene; V was cut back by 5 bases and J by 7 bases.

This clonotype was sampled from a man aged 50-60 years with Graves' hyperthyroidism. The sample taken for sequencing was blood. The V call is TRBV5-1, the J call TRBJ2-3; 12 nucleotides align to TRBD2. The CDR3: CASRRTSGINTQYF. DNA of the CDR3: TGCGCCAGCAGAAGGACTAGCGGGATAAATACGCAGTATTTT.